Shown below are 11 T cell receptor beta chains from a single sample sequenced in a study of cytomegalovirus exposure and HLA in healthy donors. 60 Vbeta and 13 Jbeta primers were used in PCR. Produced via immunoSEQ multiplex PCR; TCRdb's table is partial and in-frame only. Here the sample spans 150,000 to 200,000 clones, less than 85% being singletons. Sequences were obtained from PBMCs. The source of these receptors is a man in his forties in good health and CMV-seronegative.

Worth noting for this clone: Other DNA sequences of this sample code for an identical CDR3. The chain links TRBV30 to TRBJ1-1, with no clear D. This CDR3 region has 13 residues. The germline CDR1 and CDR2 sequences are GTSNPN and SVGIG (reference sequence). V was clipped by 2 bases and J by 5 bases, with 12 bases between them. This chain's CDR3 is CAWSIGGGTEAFF. The CDR3 DNA sequence: TGTGCCTGGAGTATCGGTGGAGGAACTGAAGCTTTCTTT. Combining the CDR3 with reference TRBV30 and TRBJ1-1 gives the whole variable domain SQTIHQWPATLVQPVGSPLSLECTVEGTSNPNLYWYRQAAGRGLQLLFYSVGIGQISSEVPQNLSASRPQDRQFILSSKKLLLSDSGFYLCAWSIGGGTEAFFGQGTRLTVV.

This clone was seen once. The chain is built from TRBV7-6 and TRBJ2-2; 8 nucleotides agree with TRBD1. The germline V gene has CDR1 SGHVS and CDR2 FNYEAQ. The length of the CDR3 is 16 residues. After removal of 7 bases from V and 3 bases from J, the junction contained 10 bases not matched to a gene. The CDR3 spells CASNPSGTGDTGELFF. The CDR3 DNA reads as TGTGCCAGCAACCCTTCCGGGACAGGAGACACCGGGGAGCTGTTTTTT.

The chain is built from TRBV5-5 and TRBJ1-1; D is uncertain. Germline CDR1 is SGHKS and CDR2 is YYEKEE (reference sequence). Trimming took off 3 bases at V and 0 bases at J, with 12 bases between the two ends. The CDR3 spans 15 residues. CDR3 loop: CASSWAFVLNTEAFF. The CDR3 DNA reads as TGTGCCAGCAGCTGGGCCTTCGTATTGAACACTGAAGCTTTCTTT.

CDR3 region: CASSEGAQRETQYF. Here the CDR3 DNA reads TGTGCCAGCAGTGAGGGGGCGCAGCGAGAGACCCAGTACTTC. The V and J genes are TRBV25-1 and TRBJ2-5; the D gene is possibly TRBD1 (6 bases). V was clipped by 3 bases and J by 4 bases, with 12 bases between them. This CDR3 is 14 amino acids long. In germline, CDR1 is MGHDK, CDR2 SYGVNS.

The rearrangement links TRBV29-1 to TRBJ2-7; D unresolved. This CDR3 has 13 amino acids. The V end was cut by 2 bases, the J end by 6 bases, with 14 bases between. Germline V gives CDR1 SQVTM, CDR2 ANQGSEA. CDR3 bases: TGCAGCGTTGAATCCCCCGTATCGGGCGAGCAGTACTTC. It codes for CSVESPVSGEQYF.

This chain connects TRBV14 to TRBJ1-1; 8 positions agree with TRBD1. The J segment lost 5 bases and the V segment lost 4 bases, leaving 18 bases of the junction unmatched. Germline CDR1 and CDR2: SGHDN and FVKESK. The CDR3 runs 18 residues. The CDR3 region has the DNA TGTGCCAGCAGCCCTCCATGGGGCAGGGGGCATCGGGGGACTGAAGCTTTCTTT. Residues: CASSPPWGRGHRGTEAFF.

CDR3 protein: CASSSREPLDNEQFF. In DNA form, the CDR3 reads TGTGCCAGCAGCTCGCGGGAGCCCCTCGACAATGAGCAGTTCTTC. The V gene is TRBV5-8, the J gene TRBJ2-1; 7 bases match TRBD2. Per the germline V gene, CDR1 is SGHTS and CDR2 is YDEGEE. The CDR3 sequence is 15 residues long. Trimming at V came to 3 bases and at J to 5 bases, leaving 8 bases not matched to a gene.

This chain connects TRBV29-1 to TRBJ2-5; D is perhaps TRBD2 (5 bases). Trimming cost V 7 bases and J 5 bases, with 17 bases left between them. The CDR3 loop spans 13 amino acids. Germline V gene sequence: CDR1 SQVTM, CDR2 ANQGSEA. The CDR3 sequence: CSAEYSSGETQYF. The CDR3 nucleotides read TGCAGCGCCGAATACTCATCGGGGGAGACCCAGTACTTC.

V is TRBV5-1 and J is TRBJ1-1; no clear D. Germline V gene sequence: CDR1 SGHRS, CDR2 YFSETQ. The CDR3 runs 18 residues. Between the trimmed V and J ends, which lost 4 bases and 1 base, there was a span of 23 bases. CDR3 loop: CASSQGPAARSRNTEAFF. CDR3 bases: TGCGCCAGCAGCCAAGGTCCAGCAGCCAGATCTAGGAACACTGAAGCTTTCTTT.

Comment on this clone: An end of the junction does not agree with germline; a read error may underlie this. The chain recombines TRBV9 with TRBJ1-1; 10 nucleotides match TRBD1. CDR3 length: 13 amino acids. Germline V gene lookup returns CDR1 SGDLS and CDR2 YYNGEE. CDR3 sequence: CASSVRTGGMWHF. The CDR3 DNA sequence: TGTGCCAGCAGCGTCCGGACAGGGGGGATGTGGCACTTT.

V is TRBV9 and J is TRBJ2-5; 12 bases line up with TRBD2. In germline, CDR1 is SGDLS, CDR2 YYNGEE. The CDR3 is 16 residues long. V lost 4 bases and J lost 5; bases outside the gene matches: 9. CDR3 sequence (DNA): TGTGCCAGCAGCCCTCAACTAGCGGGGGGCCGGGAGACCCAGTACTTC. As protein: CASSPQLAGGRETQYF.